What follows are 26 T cell receptor beta chains derived from one specimen sequenced in a study of glioma-infiltrating T cells. Amplification of TCR alpha and beta CDR3 regions from RNA used iRepertoire nested multiplex PCR. From the multiplex PCR reads, TCRdb called clonotypes with MiXCR, one entry per CDR3 protein. The sample carries a few hundred thousand distinct CDR3 sequences, 35% to 45% recorded once. The sequenced sample was glioma tissue, nonneoplastic brain tissue, or PBMCs (not recorded which). The receptors shown here come from a human donor with low-grade glioma or glioblastoma, undergoing nonglioma brain surgery, or in good health (not recorded which).

J is TRBJ2-6 and V is TRBV29-1, with unresolved D. Germline values: CDR1 SQVTM, CDR2 ANQGSEA. The CDR3 sequence is 13 residues long. Trimming shortened V by 3 bases and J by 0 bases, and 3 bases separated the two germline ends. CDR3 bases: TGCAGCGTTGACCTCTCTGGGGCCAACGTCCTGACTTTC. The encoded protein is CSVDLSGANVLTF.

This clonotype was detected many times. This chain joins TRBV6-6 and TRBJ2-7; D unclear. CDR1 MNHNY and CDR2 SVGAGI come from the germline V gene (reference sequence). CDR3 length equals 14 residues. Trimming took off 0 bases at V and 5 bases at J, with 11 bases between the two ends. The CDR3: CASSYSPASHEQYF. The CDR3 nucleotides are TGTGCCAGCAGTTACTCTCCAGCTTCCCACGAGCAGTACTTC.

The genes are TRBV2 and TRBJ2-5; D call uncertain. This CDR3 has 11 residues. Germline CDR1 is SNHLY and CDR2 is FYNNEI. V lost 4 bases to trimming and J lost 7 bases, with 7 bases between them. As DNA, the CDR3 is TGTGCCAGCAGTGGTGGTGGGACCCAGTACTTC. It yields the protein CASSGGGTQYF. The complete variable domain, with remaining parts taken from reference TRBV2 and TRBJ2-5, reads EPEVTQTPSHQVTQMGQEVILRCVPISNHLYFYWYRQILGQKVEFLVSFYNNEISEKSEIFDDQFSVERPDGSNFTLKIRSTKLEDSAMYFCASSGGGTQYFGPGTRLLVL.

Many counts were recorded for this clonotype. The V gene is TRBV6-1, the J gene TRBJ1-5; TRBD1 aligns across 8 bases. The germline gives CDR1 MNHNS, CDR2 SASEGT. This CDR3 is 14 amino acids long. V was pared by 6 bases and J by 7 bases, with 8 bases of the junction left unmatched. The CDR3 sequence is CASSGYRGDQPQHF. Written as DNA, the CDR3 is TGTGCCAGCAGCGGTTACAGGGGGGACCAGCCCCAGCATTTT.

This clonotype has only a few counts. J is TRBJ1-4 and V is TRBV6-1; D gene uncertain. Per the germline V gene, CDR1 is MNHNS and CDR2 is SASEGT. The CDR3 has 14 amino acids. Trimming left V 11 bases short and J 4 bases short, with 17 bases between. The CDR3 loop is CAGKKEAVNEKLFF. The CDR3, as DNA: TGTGCCGGGAAGAAGGAGGCTGTTAATGAAAAACTGTTTTTT.

V and J are TRBV4-1 and TRBJ2-7; either TRBD1 or TRBD2 may supply D (6 bases each). The CDR3 extends over 16 amino acids. CDR1 MGHRA and CDR2 YSYEKL come from the germline V gene. The V end was cut by 5 bases, the J end by 0 bases, with 17 bases between. CDR3 nucleotide sequence: TGCGCCAGCAGCTCTACAGGCCCGGGGGCCTCCTACGAGCAGTACTTC. Translating gives CASSSTGPGASYEQYF.

This clonotype was detected many times. V is TRBV6-1 and J is TRBJ2-3, with D possibly TRBD2 on 5 matching bases. Trimming cost V 10 bases and J 6 bases, with 17 bases left between them. Germline lookup yields CDR1 MNHNS and CDR2 SASEGT. The CDR3 runs to 13 residues. CDR3 sequence: CATGVTYSDTQYF. In nucleotides, the CDR3 is TGTGCCACCGGGGTCACATACAGCGATACGCAGTATTTT.

The rearrangement joins TRBV20-1 to TRBJ2-1; TRBD1 is a possible D gene (5 bases). This CDR3 has 15 residues. Germline V CDR1 and CDR2: DFQATT, SNEGSKA (reference sequence). V lost 1 base and J lost 3, with 13 bases in between. In DNA form, the CDR3 reads TGCAGTGCTAGAGTTGGGGCCGAAATCTACAATGAGCAGTTCTTC. Its protein is CSARVGAEIYNEQFF.

The chain is built from TRBV4-1 and TRBJ1-6; D is undetermined. Germline CDR1 reads MGHRA; CDR2 reads YSYEKL. V was cut by 4 bases and J by 5 bases, with 18 bases left in between. The CDR3 sequence is 17 residues long. The CDR3 DNA reads TGCGCCAGCAGCCGGCTCCCCACCGGATCCGATAATTCACCCCTCCACTTT. It codes for CASSRLPTGSDNSPLHF.

The chain employs TRBV19 and TRBJ1-5; TRBD1 agrees at 8 bases. V gave up 5 bases and J gave up 3 bases; unmatched junction bases: 6. Per the germline V gene, CDR1 is LNHDA and CDR2 is SQIVND (reference sequence). The CDR3 sequence is 15 residues long. In DNA, the CDR3 is TGTGCCAGTAGTCCCCGGACAGGGTTCAATCAGCCCCAGCATTTT. Translation: CASSPRTGFNQPQHF.

Notes on this clonotype: A much larger clone lies one base from this, so it may be a read error. The gene calls are TRBV27 and TRBJ1-2; TRBD1 aligns across 8 bases. Trimming at V came to 5 bases and at J to 5 bases, leaving 7 bases not matched to a gene. CDR1 and CDR2 (germline): MNHEY, SMNVEV (reference sequence). There are 14 residues in the CDR3. CDR3 coding DNA: TGTGCCAGCAGTGACGGACGACAGGGGTATGGCTACACCTTC. Translating gives CASSDGRQGYGYTF.

J is TRBJ2-7 and V is TRBV20-1, with D possibly matching TRBD1 (6 bases). CDR1 is DFQATT, CDR2 SNEGSKA, per germline (reference sequence). CDR3 length equals 16 residues. V gave up 1 base and J gave up 1 base, with 17 bases separating them. The CDR3: CSARGGPQGWSYEQYF. The DNA of the CDR3 is TGCAGTGCTAGAGGAGGACCCCAGGGGTGGTCCTACGAGCAGTACTTC.

This clonotype has only one observation. V gene TRBV4-1 combines with J gene TRBJ2-2; D is possibly TRBD1 (5 bases). Germline lookup yields CDR1 MGHRA and CDR2 YSYEKL. The length of the CDR3 is 14 residues. The V and J ends lost 2 bases and 6 bases respectively, with 10 bases between them. The CDR3 reads CASSQLRVAGELFF. CDR3 coding DNA: TGCGCCAGCAGCCAACTCAGGGTCGCCGGGGAGCTGTTTTTT.

The genes are TRBV12-3 or TRBV12-4 and TRBJ2-7; D is possibly TRBD2 (6 bases). The CDR3 is 16 residues long. V was trimmed by 3 bases and J by 2 bases, leaving 17 bases between them. CDR3 protein: CASSFFWGDGAYEQYF. CDR3 bases: TGTGCCAGCAGTTTCTTTTGGGGGGACGGAGCCTACGAGCAGTACTTC.

Concerning this clonotype itself: A much larger clone differs by one base, so this may be a read error. The genes are TRBV20-1 and TRBJ1-1; D is uncertain. The germline V gene has CDR1 DFQATT and CDR2 SNEGSKA (reference sequence). The CDR3 covers 14 residues. This CDR3 reads CSDRDRAGIPEAFF. CDR3 nucleotide sequence: TGCAGTGATAGAGATCGGGCAGGCATCCCTGAAGCTTTCTTT.

This clonotype has a single count. The V call is TRBV28, the J call TRBJ1-1; D is unclear. CDR1 and CDR2 (germline): MDHEN, SYDVKM. This CDR3 has 12 amino acids. Here the CDR3 DNA reads TGTGTTAGTACTCAGCAGAACACTGAAGCTTTCTTT. This codes for CVSTQQNTEAFF. The full variable domain, with the rest looked up from reference TRBV28 and TRBJ1-1, is DVKVTQSSRYLVKRTGEKVFLECVQDMDHENMFWYRQDPGLGLRLIYFSYDVKMKEKGDIPEGYSVSREKKERFSLILESASTNQTSMYLCVSTQQNTEAFFGQGTRLTVV.

The chain uses TRBV6-1 and TRBJ2-1, with 13 positions matching TRBD2. Germline V lookup: CDR1 MNHNS, CDR2 SASEGT. This CDR3 comprises 17 residues. Losses at the gene ends were 5 bases for V and 10 bases for J; bases not matched to a gene: 14. CDR3 sequence (DNA): TGTGCCAGCAGTCCGGGACTAGCGGGACCGAGTTCCTACGAGCAGTTCTTC. Amino acids: CASSPGLAGPSSYEQFF.

The chain uses TRBV7-2 and TRBJ2-2; maybe TRBD1 (6 bases). CDR1 SGHTA and CDR2 FQGNSA come from the germline V gene. CDR3 length equals 19 residues. V shed 4 bases and J shed 0 bases, with 21 bases lying between them. The CDR3 spells CASSSAFPGTPANTGELFF. As DNA, the CDR3 is TGTGCCAGCAGCTCAGCATTTCCCGGGACACCCGCGAACACCGGGGAGCTGTTTTTT. The whole variable domain, remainder taken from reference TRBV7-2 and TRBJ2-2, is GAGVSQSPSNKVTEKGKDVELRCDPISGHTALYWYRQSLGQGLEFLIYFQGNSAPDKSGLPSDRFSAERTGGSVSTLTIQRTQQEDSAVYLCASSSAFPGTPANTGELFFGEGSRLTVL.

The chain couples TRBV27 to TRBJ2-1; D unclear. Germline CDR1 reads MNHEY; CDR2 reads SMNVEV (reference sequence). The CDR3 is 14 amino acids. V was clipped by 8 bases and J by 7 bases, with 18 bases between them. The CDR3 protein is CASGPQRSQNEQFF. As DNA, the CDR3 is TGTGCCAGCGGTCCACAGCGTTCCCAAAATGAGCAGTTCTTC.

A single count supports this clonotype. This chain uses TRBV19 with TRBJ1-2, with no clear D. There are 12 residues in the CDR3. V was clipped by 11 bases and J by 2 bases, with 12 bases between them. Per the germline V gene, CDR1 is LNHDA and CDR2 is SQIVND (reference sequence). As DNA, the CDR3 is TGTGCCGGAAAGGGAGAAAACTATGGCTACACCTTC. Translation gives CAGKGENYGYTF.

A remark on this clonotype: Being one base from a much bigger clone, this may be a read error. The chain couples TRBV7-9 to TRBJ1-1; D remains unclear. Germline assignment: CDR1 SEHNR and CDR2 FQNEAQ (reference sequence). The CDR3 has 12 amino acids. DNA for the CDR3: TGTGCCGGCAGCTTCCTGAACACTGAAGCTTTCTTT. Translated: CAGSFLNTEAFF.

This clonotype was counted between two and nine times. This sequence joins TRBV20-1 and TRBJ2-5, with 9 positions matching TRBD2. The V segment lost 1 base and the J segment 4 bases; nucleotides outside the gene matches: 7. The germline CDR1 and CDR2 sequences are DFQATT and SNEGSKA (reference sequence). The CDR3 sequence is 15 residues long. CDR3: CSARVREGHAETQYF. The CDR3, as DNA: TGCAGTGCTAGAGTGCGGGAGGGCCACGCAGAGACCCAGTACTTC.

This clonotype was recorded many times. The chain links TRBV20-1 to TRBJ2-1, with D perhaps matching TRBD2 (5 bases). CDR3 size: 13 residues. Germline V lookup: CDR1 DFQATT, CDR2 SNEGSKA (reference sequence). V lost 6 bases and J lost 4, with 13 bases in between. The CDR3 spells CSADGSRYNEQFF. Written as DNA, the CDR3 is TGCAGTGCCGATGGGAGTCGGTACAATGAGCAGTTCTTC.

This clonotype was observed a few times. This chain links TRBV6-2 or TRBV6-3 with TRBJ2-3, with D tentatively TRBD1 or TRBD2 (5 bases each). V was shortened by 8 bases and J by 0 bases, with 12 bases between the two germline ends. This CDR3 has 14 amino acids. Germline values: CDR1 MNHEY, CDR2 SVGEGT. The CDR3 nucleotides read TGTGCCAGCGGGGACCTGACAAGCACAGATACGCAGTATTTT. Protein sequence: CASGDLTSTDTQYF.

The count of this clonotype is one. The chain joins TRBV20-1 to TRBJ2-7; TRBD2 matches at 10 bases. With 2 bases clipped from V and 9 bases from J, the junction kept 19 bases outside the gene matches. The CDR3 is 17 residues long. CDR1 and CDR2 (germline): DFQATT, SNEGSKA (reference sequence). DNA for the CDR3: TGCAGTGCTAGAAGGACTAGCGGACCGGGGCTGAGAGGCGCGCAGTACTTC. Its protein is CSARRTSGPGLRGAQYF.

The CDR3 DNA follows: TGTGCCAGCAGCCACAAAGGGGGGACAGGGTACGCAAACGAGCAGTACTTC. It is translated as CASSHKGGTGYANEQYF. The chain uses TRBV7-8 and TRBJ2-7, with 9 bases aligning to TRBD1. Germline V gene sequence: CDR1 SGHVS, CDR2 FQNEAQ. CDR3 length: 17 residues. The V segment lost 5 bases and the J segment 5 bases; nucleotides outside the gene matches: 16. Full variable domain (remainder filled in from reference TRBV7-8 and TRBJ2-7): GAGVSQSPRYKVAKRGQDVALRCDPISGHVSLFWYQQALGQGPEFLTYFQNEAQLDKSGLPSDRFFAERPEGSVSTLKIQRTQQEDSAVYLCASSHKGGTGYANEQYFGPGTRLTVT.